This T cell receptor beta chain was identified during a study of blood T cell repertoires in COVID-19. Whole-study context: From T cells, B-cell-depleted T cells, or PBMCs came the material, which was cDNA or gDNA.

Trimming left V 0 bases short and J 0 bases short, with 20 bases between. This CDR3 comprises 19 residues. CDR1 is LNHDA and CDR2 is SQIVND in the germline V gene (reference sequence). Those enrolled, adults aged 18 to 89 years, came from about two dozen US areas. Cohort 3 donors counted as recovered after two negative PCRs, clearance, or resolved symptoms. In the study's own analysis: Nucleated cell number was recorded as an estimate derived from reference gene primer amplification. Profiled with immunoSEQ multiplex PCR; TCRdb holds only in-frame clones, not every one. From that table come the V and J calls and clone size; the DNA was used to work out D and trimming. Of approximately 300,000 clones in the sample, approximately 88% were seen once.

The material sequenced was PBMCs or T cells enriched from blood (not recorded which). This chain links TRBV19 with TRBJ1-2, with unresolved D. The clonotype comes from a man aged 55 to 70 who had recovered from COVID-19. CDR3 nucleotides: TGTGCCAGTAGTATAGATCCCCCGTTTCCTGATTCAGCTAACTATGGCTACACCTTC. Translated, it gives CASSIDPPFPDSANYGYTF. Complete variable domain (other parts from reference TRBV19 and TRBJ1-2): DGGITQSPKYLFRKEGQNVTLSCEQNLNHDAMYWYRQDPGQGLRLIYYSQIVNDFQKGDIAEGYSVSREKKESFPLTVTSAQKNPTAFYLCASSIDPPFPDSANYGYTFGSGTRLTVV.